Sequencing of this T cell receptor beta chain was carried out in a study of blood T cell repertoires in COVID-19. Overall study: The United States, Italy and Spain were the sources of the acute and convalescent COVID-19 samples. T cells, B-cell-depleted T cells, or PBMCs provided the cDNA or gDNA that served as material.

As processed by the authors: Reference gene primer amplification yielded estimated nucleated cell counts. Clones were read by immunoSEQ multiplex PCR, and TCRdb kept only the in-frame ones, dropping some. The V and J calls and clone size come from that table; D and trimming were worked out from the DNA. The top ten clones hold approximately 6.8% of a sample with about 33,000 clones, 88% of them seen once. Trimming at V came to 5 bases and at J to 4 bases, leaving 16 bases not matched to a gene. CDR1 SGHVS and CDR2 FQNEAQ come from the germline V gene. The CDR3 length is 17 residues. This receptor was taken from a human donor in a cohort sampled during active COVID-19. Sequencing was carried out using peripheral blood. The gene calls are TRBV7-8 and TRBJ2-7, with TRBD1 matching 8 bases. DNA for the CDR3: TGTGCCAGCAGCCCTAGAAGGGGCCAGGGGGCAAGGTACGAGCAGTACTTC. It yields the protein CASSPRRGQGARYEQYF.